These 23 T cell receptor beta chains were all obtained from the same sample, sequenced in a study of blood T cells in healthy people across ages. A second roughly 6 to 12 cycle PCR used barcoded and J-beta primers. In TCRdb, the 5' RACE reads were re-called with MiXCR into one record per CDR3 protein. This sample yields a few hundred thousand distinct CDR3 sequences, of which approximately 51% are seen a single time; over 40% belongs to the top ten. The source material was blood. The receptors derive from a man aged 55 to 70 in good health.

This chain joins TRBV20-1 and TRBJ2-4; D is uncertain. The J call is uncertain, as TRBJ2-7 better fits the DNA end. The CDR3 runs to 12 residues. Per the germline V gene, CDR1 is DFQATT and CDR2 is SNEGSKA (reference sequence). CDR3 region: CSARVVGYEQYF. The DNA of the CDR3 is TGCAGTGCTAGAGTTGTCGGATACGAGCAGTACTTC.

The chain joins TRBV4-3 to TRBJ2-3; the D is unclear. V lost 4 bases and J 2 bases, leaving 16 bases between the germline ends. Per germline, CDR1 LGHNA and CDR2 YSLEER. The CDR3 runs to 16 residues. The CDR3 is CASSREASGLTDTQYF. The CDR3 coding sequence is TGCGCCAGCAGCCGCGAGGCCTCAGGCCTCACAGATACGCAGTATTTT.

The V and J genes are TRBV29-1 and TRBJ2-7; 10 bases agree with TRBD2. Germline-derived CDR1 and CDR2 are SQVTM and ANQGSEA. The CDR3 loop spans 12 amino acids. For the CDR3, the DNA is TGCAGGACGGAGCGGGGGGGCAGAGAGCAGTACTTC. It codes for CRTERGGREQYF.

The chain employs TRBV7-9 and TRBJ2-4, with D perhaps TRBD1 (5 bases). The better agreement between TRBJ2-7 and the DNA end casts doubt on the J call. CDR1 SEHNR and CDR2 FQNEAQ come from the germline V gene (reference sequence). The CDR3 totals 11 residues. CDR3 protein: CASRRDSEQYF. DNA for the CDR3: TGTGCCAGCAGACGTGACAGCGAGCAGTACTTC.

This chain joins TRBV5-1 and TRBJ2-1; 11 bases are shared with TRBD2. The CDR3 consists of 16 residues. The junction had 6 bases not matched to a gene; V was cut back by 4 bases and J by 3 bases. CDR1 and CDR2 from the germline V gene are SGHRS and YFSETQ. The CDR3: CASSGISGGVYNEQFF. The CDR3 bases are TGCGCCAGCAGCGGGATTAGCGGGGGGGTCTACAATGAGCAGTTCTTC. Combining the CDR3 with reference TRBV5-1 and TRBJ2-1 gives the whole variable domain KAGVTQTPRYLIKTRGQQVTLSCSPISGHRSVSWYQQTPGQGLQFLFEYFSETQRNKGNFPGRFSGRQFSNSRSEMNVSTLELGDSALYLCASSGISGGVYNEQFFGPGTRLTVL.

The chain is built from TRBV30 and TRBJ1-1; 9 bases align to TRBD1. The V and J ends lost 2 bases and 2 bases, in that order; junction bases with no gene match: 0. The CDR3 contains 13 residues. The germline gives CDR1 GTSNPN, CDR2 SVGIG (reference sequence). For the CDR3, the DNA is TGTGCCTGGAGTACAGGGGGCAACACTGAAGCTTTCTTT. Amino acid sequence: CAWSTGGNTEAFF.

The chain carries TRBV29-1 and TRBJ2-3; 10 positions agree with TRBD2. CDR3 size: 16 residues. CDR1 is SQVTM, CDR2 ANQGSEA, per germline. After removal of 8 bases from V and 0 bases from J, the junction contained 11 bases not matched to a gene. The CDR3 region is CSLSGLATGSTDTQYF. DNA for the CDR3: TGCAGCCTCTCGGGACTAGCGACAGGTAGCACAGATACGCAGTATTTT.

This clonotype turned up a few times. This chain connects TRBV11-2 to TRBJ2-7; 10 bases match TRBD2. CDR1 is SGHAT, CDR2 FQNNGV, per germline. Trimming cost V 3 bases and J 1 base; bases outside gene matches: 9. CDR3 length: 17 amino acids. CDR3 sequence (DNA): TGTGCCAGCAGCTTGGCGGGACTAGCGAAGAGTTCCTACGAGCAGTACTTC. It encodes CASSLAGLAKSSYEQYF.

The chain recombines TRBV12-3 or TRBV12-4 with TRBJ2-7; a possible D gene is TRBD1 (6 bases). The length of the CDR3 is 15 residues. V lost 4 bases and J 4 bases, leaving 17 bases between the germline ends. In DNA, the CDR3 is TGTGCCAGCAGTTCAAACAGGGTCCATCCTTACGAGCAGTACTTC. Residues: CASSSNRVHPYEQYF.

V and J are TRBV5-1 and TRBJ1-2; the D is unclear. The CDR3 has 15 amino acids. CDR1 and CDR2 from the germline V gene are SGHRS and YFSETQ. V was pared by 0 bases and J by 0 bases, with 9 bases between. The CDR3 DNA follows: TGCGCCAGCAGCTTGGTGGCAGGAGCTAACTATGGCTACACCTTC. Translated: CASSLVAGANYGYTF.

V is TRBV20-1 and J is TRBJ2-4, with D hard to call. The end of the DNA aligns better with TRBJ2-7, so the J call may be wrong. This CDR3 spans 12 amino acids. The germline V gene has CDR1 DFQATT and CDR2 SNEGSKA (reference sequence). CDR3 residues: CSASPNLYEQYF. CDR3 nucleotides: TGCAGTGCTAGCCCTAACCTCTACGAGCAGTACTTC.

This clonotype was seen a handful of times. This rearrangement joins TRBV6-5 to TRBJ2-7; D might be TRBD1 (6 bases). The length of the CDR3 is 15 residues. Germline CDR1 MNHEY, CDR2 SVGAGI. Trimming took off 5 bases at V and 7 bases at J, with 21 bases between the two ends. The CDR3: CASSMKGQFSREQYF. CDR3 bases: TGTGCCAGCAGTATGAAAGGACAGTTCTCTCGGGAGCAGTACTTC.

This clonotype was found a few times. This chain uses TRBV12-3 or TRBV12-4 with TRBJ2-1, with D possibly being TRBD1 or TRBD2 (6 bases each). The CDR3 loop spans 15 amino acids. Trimming removed 7 bases from V and 4 bases from J, with 17 bases in between. DNA of the CDR3: TGTGCCAGCACCAAGGCCGGGGGCTTATACAATGAGCAGTTCTTC. Translation: CASTKAGGLYNEQFF.

The V and J genes are TRBV6-5 and TRBJ2-7; D call uncertain. Germline V CDR1 and CDR2: MNHEY, SVGAGI. The V and J ends lost 6 bases and 7 bases respectively, with 10 bases between them. The CDR3 contains 11 residues. CDR3 loop: CASRRMNEQYF. The CDR3 nucleotides read TGTGCCAGCAGACGTATGAATGAGCAGTACTTC.

This rearrangement joins TRBV27 to TRBJ2-1, with D maybe TRBD1 (6 bases). The CDR3 runs to 14 residues. The V and J ends lost 3 bases and 5 bases respectively, with 11 bases between them. Germline CDR1 is MNHEY and CDR2 is SMNVEV (reference sequence). The CDR3 protein is CASSFWGQNNEQFF. Written as DNA, the CDR3 is TGTGCCAGCAGTTTTTGGGGACAAAACAATGAGCAGTTCTTC.

The chain is built from TRBV5-1 and TRBJ2-1; D is unresolved. With 0 bases removed from V and 13 bases from J, the gap between germline ends came to 20 bases. Germline V gives CDR1 SGHRS, CDR2 YFSETQ. The CDR3 totals 15 residues. CDR3 in amino acids: CASSLGQKVVETQFF. Here the CDR3 DNA reads TGCGCCAGCAGCTTGGGACAAAAGGTCGTGGAGACCCAGTTCTTC.

The V call is TRBV4-3, the J call TRBJ1-5; D is possibly TRBD1 (6 bases). The germline V gene has CDR1 LGHNA and CDR2 YSLEER. V was pared by 4 bases and J by 5 bases, with 18 bases between. This CDR3 spans 16 amino acids. The CDR3 loop is CASSLSTAAGDQPQHF. The CDR3 bases are TGCGCCAGCAGCCTCTCGACGGCGGCAGGGGATCAGCCCCAGCATTTT.

The chain carries TRBV20-1 and TRBJ1-6; TRBD1 might be the D (5 bases). The CDR3 has 13 amino acids. Per germline, CDR1 DFQATT and CDR2 SNEGSKA (reference sequence). Deletions cut 6 bases from V and 6 bases from J, with 12 bases between. CDR3 coding DNA: TGCAGTGCCCAATGGGGGATTAATTCACCCCTCCACTTT. It codes for CSAQWGINSPLHF.

This chain joins TRBV7-9 and TRBJ2-5; TRBD2 is a possible D gene (6 bases). The CDR3 covers 14 residues. Per the germline V gene, CDR1 is SEHNR and CDR2 is FQNEAQ (reference sequence). Trimming pared 7 bases from V and 5 bases from J, leaving 17 bases between. CDR3 in amino acids: CASTPASALETQYF. The CDR3 nucleotides are TGTGCCAGCACCCCGGCTAGCGCCCTTGAGACCCAGTACTTC.

This clonotype was seen more than once but under ten times. The J gene is TRBJ1-2, the V gene TRBV10-3; the D gene is possibly TRBD1 (5 bases). Germline assignment: CDR1 ENHRY and CDR2 SYGVKD. V was trimmed by 6 bases and J by 9 bases, leaving 14 bases between them. The CDR3 is made up of 12 amino acids. CDR3 in amino acids: CAIRGTALSYTF. For the CDR3, the DNA is TGTGCCATCAGGGGGACCGCCCTGAGCTACACCTTC.

The chain links TRBV20-1 to TRBJ2-3; 9 bases align to TRBD1. V trimming: 3 bases; J trimming: 5 bases; junction bases outside the gene matches: 9. Germline assignment: CDR1 DFQATT and CDR2 SNEGSKA (reference sequence). The CDR3 totals 15 residues. In DNA form, the CDR3 reads TGCAGTGCTAGCTCGACGACAGGGGGGGGAGATACGCAGTATTTT. This sequence encodes CSASSTTGGGDTQYF.

V gene TRBV4-2 combines with J gene TRBJ2-3, with TRBD2 identical over 10 bases. Germline-derived CDR1 and CDR2 are LGHNA and YNFKEQ. V lost 4 bases, J lost 4 bases, and 5 bases stayed unmatched. The CDR3 runs to 15 residues. The CDR3 loop reads CASSPTGTSADTQYF. DNA for the CDR3: TGTGCCAGCAGCCCAACCGGGACTAGCGCAGATACGCAGTATTTT.

The chain employs TRBV12-3 or TRBV12-4 and TRBJ1-2; possibly TRBD1 for D (5 bases). This CDR3 is 13 amino acids long. Trimming shortened V by 6 bases and J by 11 bases, and 19 bases separated the two germline ends. The CDR3 here is CASRGGGSPGYTF. In DNA form, the CDR3 reads TGTGCCAGCAGGGGGGGAGGGAGCCCCGGATACACCTTC.